This T cell receptor (beta chain) was captured by sequencing in a study of T cell clones after liver transplantation. The V end lost 0 bases, the J end lost 2 bases, and 8 bases lay between the germline ends. CDR3 length: 14 residues. CDR1 SGHDT and CDR2 YYEEEE come from the germline V gene. Sorting of unstimulated PBMCs yielded separate CD3+CD4+ and CD3+CD8+ fractions. Clones were sequenced by immunoSEQ multiplex PCR, and TCRdb holds only the in-frame ones, with some missing. Seen here are 70,000 or so clones, 80% to 95% observed once, and the top ten hold approximately 0.92%. J is TRBJ1-2 and V is TRBV5-6, with unresolved D. The material sequenced was CD4+ T cells from blood, taken less than 27 months after liver transplant. The clonotype comes from a human patient who received a liver transplant. Among the T cells, some may be from the graft donor. The CDR3 DNA reads as TGTGCCAGCAGCTTGGACATCGGAAACTATGGCTACACCTTC. It specifies CASSLDIGNYGYTF.